The 13 T cell receptor beta chains below all came from one sample that was sequenced in a study of shared clonotypes between healthy human individuals. The table came from immunoSEQ multiplex PCR; TCRdb's copy has only in-frame clones and leaves some out. The sample includes about 480,000 clones, less than 85% of them seen just once. The sequenced sample consisted of PBMCs. The source is a woman between 40 and 50 years old in good health. Some clones in this sample may be carry-over from other donors' samples.

This chain joins TRBV6-4 and TRBJ2-2; D tentatively reads TRBD1 or TRBD2 (5 bases each). V gave up 3 bases and J gave up 4 bases, with 6 bases separating them. This CDR3 contains 13 residues. Germline V gene data show CDR1 as MRHNA and CDR2 as SNTAGT. CDR3 bases: TGTGCCAGCAGTGAGGGGGTCACCGGGGAGCTGTTTTTT. Its protein product is CASSEGVTGELFF.

The rearrangement uses TRBV21-1 and TRBJ2-1. TRBV21-1 is a listed pseudogene. This CDR3 has 14 amino acids. The CDR3: CASPKRGPYNEQFF. DNA of the CDR3: TGTGCCAGCCCCAAACGGGGCCCTTACAATGAGCAGTTCTTC.

The chain links TRBV6-5 to TRBJ2-1, with D perhaps matching TRBD1 (6 bases). The CDR3 has 14 residues. The V gene's germline CDR1 is MNHEY and CDR2 SVGAGI. V shed 6 bases and J shed 3 bases, with 12 bases lying between them. The CDR3: CASRSGVGYNEQFF. The CDR3 bases are TGTGCCAGCAGATCAGGGGTGGGCTACAATGAGCAGTTCTTC.

The V gene is TRBV5-1, the J gene TRBJ1-2; 10 positions agree with TRBD1. V shed 3 bases and J 3 bases; nucleotides not matched to a gene: 2. In germline, CDR1 is SGHRS, CDR2 YFSETQ. The CDR3 has 14 residues. The CDR3 reads CASSSTGGDYGYTF. The CDR3 region has the DNA TGCGCCAGCAGCTCGACAGGGGGCGACTATGGCTACACCTTC.

This sequence joins TRBV4-3 and TRBJ2-7; D unresolved. Trimming left V 0 bases short and J 0 bases short, with 6 bases between. CDR3 length: 14 residues. Germline CDR1 is LGHNA and CDR2 is YSLEER. The CDR3 spells CASSQDPVSYEQYF. CDR3 nucleotide sequence: TGCGCCAGCAGCCAAGATCCCGTCTCCTACGAGCAGTACTTC.

The chain has TRBV19 and TRBJ2-3; D is possibly TRBD1 (6 bases). Trimming stripped 5 bases from V and 0 bases from J, with 9 bases between. The CDR3 is 14 residues long. Germline V gene sequence: CDR1 LNHDA, CDR2 SQIVND (reference sequence). The CDR3 loop reads CASSAGQSTDTQYF. Written as DNA, the CDR3 is TGTGCCAGTAGTGCAGGACAGAGCACAGATACGCAGTATTTT.

This chain uses TRBV6-1 with TRBJ1-5, with a weak D call TRBD1 (5 bases). This CDR3 contains 17 residues. Trimming shortened V by 4 bases and J by 0 bases, and 16 bases separated the two germline ends. Per germline, CDR1 MNHNS and CDR2 SASEGT. CDR3 region: CASSVVLGAYSNQPQHF. Here the CDR3 DNA reads TGTGCCAGCAGTGTAGTTCTAGGGGCCTATAGCAATCAGCCCCAGCATTTT.

V and J are TRBV18 and TRBJ1-5, with D maybe TRBD1 (5 bases). V was pared by 6 bases and J by 2 bases, with 14 bases between. CDR3 length: 15 amino acids. CDR1 is KGHSH, CDR2 LQKENI, per germline. In DNA, the CDR3 is TGTGCCAGCTCCGCGGGGACCGTACGCAATCAGCCCCAGCATTTT. Translation: CASSAGTVRNQPQHF. The variable domain in full, with the rest retrieved from reference TRBV18 and TRBJ1-5, is NAGVMQNPRHLVRRRGQEARLRCSPMKGHSHVYWYRQLPEEGLKFMVYLQKENIIDESGMPKERFSAEFPKEGPSILRIQQVVRGDSAAYFCASSAGTVRNQPQHFGDGTRLSIL.

The chain uses TRBV2 and TRBJ2-1; D remains ambiguous. Germline CDR1 and CDR2: SNHLY and FYNNEI. CDR3 length: 13 amino acids. V was shortened by 2 bases and J by 9 bases, with 11 bases between the two germline ends. This CDR3 is CASSELKVSEQFF. The CDR3 nucleotides are TGTGCCAGCAGTGAACTTAAGGTCAGTGAGCAGTTCTTC.

The chain has TRBV29-1 and TRBJ2-7, with D unresolved. Germline CDR1 reads SQVTM; CDR2 reads ANQGSEA. The V end was cut by 5 bases, the J end by 1 base, with 15 bases between. The CDR3 extends over 14 amino acids. The CDR3 coding sequence is TGCAGCGTTTCTGAAGACGGTCAATCCTACGAGCAGTACTTC. Translation: CSVSEDGQSYEQYF.

The gene calls are TRBV7-9 and TRBJ2-7; D is undetermined. Trimming removed 7 bases at V and 5 bases at J, with 12 bases between. This CDR3 region has 12 residues. CDR1 and CDR2 from the germline V gene are SEHNR and FQNEAQ (reference sequence). In nucleotides, the CDR3 is TGTGCCAGCATGCCCACCGGCAACGAGCAGTACTTC. This codes for CASMPTGNEQYF.

This chain uses TRBV10-2 with TRBJ2-7; 11 bases map to TRBD2. The CDR3 has 14 amino acids. Germline CDR1 is WSHSY and CDR2 is SAAADI. J was trimmed by 7 bases and V by 3 bases; bases with no gene match: 5. The CDR3 region is CASSDSGRAGEQYF. In nucleotides, the CDR3 is TGCGCCAGCAGTGATAGCGGGAGGGCCGGGGAGCAGTACTTC.

The V gene is TRBV5-1, the J gene TRBJ2-4; maybe TRBD2 (5 bases). V lost 7 bases and J 6 bases, leaving 11 bases between the germline ends. This CDR3 spans 12 amino acids. Germline V gives CDR1 SGHRS, CDR2 YFSETQ. The CDR3 nucleotides read TGCGCCAGCTCGGACGGGGTAAACATTCAGTACTTC. Translation gives CASSDGVNIQYF.